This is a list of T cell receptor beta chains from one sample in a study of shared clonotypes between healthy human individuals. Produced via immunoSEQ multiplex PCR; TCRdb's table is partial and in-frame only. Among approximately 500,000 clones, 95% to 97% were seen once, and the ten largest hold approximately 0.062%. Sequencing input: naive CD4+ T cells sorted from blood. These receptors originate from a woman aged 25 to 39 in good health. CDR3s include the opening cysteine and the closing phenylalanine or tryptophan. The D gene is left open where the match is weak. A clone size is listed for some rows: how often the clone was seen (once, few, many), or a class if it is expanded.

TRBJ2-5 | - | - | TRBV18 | CASSPWPGETQYF | TGTGCCAGCTCACCATGGCCGGGAGAGACCCAGTACTTC
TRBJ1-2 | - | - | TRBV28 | CASSKVLSYGYTF | TGTGCCAGCAGCAAGGTTCTCAGCTATGGCTACACCTTC
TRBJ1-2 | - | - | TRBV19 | CASTSTGAGYTF | TGTGCCAGTACGAGCACCGGGGCTGGCTACACCTTC
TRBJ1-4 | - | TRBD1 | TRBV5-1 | CASSERQGSWTNEKLFF | TGCGCCAGCAGCGAACGACAGGGGAGTTGGACTAATGAAAAACTGTTTTTT
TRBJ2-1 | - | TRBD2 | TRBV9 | CASSVGLATLNEQFF | TGTGCCAGCAGCGTAGGACTAGCTACCCTTAATGAGCAGTTCTTC
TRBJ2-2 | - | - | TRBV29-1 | CSVEFGLNTGELFF | TGCAGCGTTGAATTTGGGCTTAACACCGGGGAGCTGTTTTTT
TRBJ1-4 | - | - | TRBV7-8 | CASSTGSRGEKLFF | TGTGCCAGCAGCACCGGAAGCAGGGGTGAAAAACTGTTTTTT
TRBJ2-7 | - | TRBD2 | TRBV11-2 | CASSLDRVAGFEQYF | TGTGCCAGCAGCTTAGATCGTGTAGCGGGATTCGAGCAGTACTTC
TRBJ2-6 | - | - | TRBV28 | CASSFAGLGGANVLTF | TGTGCCAGCAGTTTCGCGGGGTTAGGTGGGGCCAACGTCCTGACTTTC
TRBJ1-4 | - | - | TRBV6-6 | CASSKAFNEKLFF | TGTGCCAGCAGTAAGGCCTTTAATGAAAAACTGTTTTTT
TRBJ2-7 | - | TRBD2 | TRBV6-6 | CASRTGLAGHYEQYF | TGTGCCAGCAGAACGGGACTAGCGGGACACTACGAGCAGTACTTC
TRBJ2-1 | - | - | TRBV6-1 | CASSEGSQEGEQFF | TGTGCCAGCAGTGAAGGGAGCCAGGAGGGTGAGCAGTTCTTC
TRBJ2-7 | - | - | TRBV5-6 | CASGSSGPQEQYF | TGTGCCAGCGGATCGTCGGGGCCTCAAGAGCAGTACTTC
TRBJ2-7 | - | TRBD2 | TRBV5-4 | CASSLGGVAGATYEQYF | TGTGCCAGCAGCTTGGGCGGGGTAGCGGGAGCCACCTACGAGCAGTACTTC
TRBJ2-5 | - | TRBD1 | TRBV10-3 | CAAQAGTEETQYF | TGTGCCGCTCAAGCAGGGACAGAAGAGACCCAGTACTTC
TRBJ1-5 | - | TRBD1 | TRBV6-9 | CASSHQGVRNQPQHF | TGTGCCAGCAGTCATCAGGGGGTCCGCAATCAGCCCCAGCATTTT
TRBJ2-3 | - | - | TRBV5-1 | CASSLPGSPDTQYF | TGCGCCAGCAGCTTGCCTGGCTCCCCAGATACGCAGTATTTT
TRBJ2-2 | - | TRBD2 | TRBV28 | CASSLAAGELFF | TGTGCCAGCAGTCTAGCGGCCGGGGAGCTGTTTTTT
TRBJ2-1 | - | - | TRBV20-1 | CSARVSHGQFF | TGCAGTGCTAGAGTTTCCCATGGGCAGTTCTTC
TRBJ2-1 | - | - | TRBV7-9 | CASSLGSVQRSHNEQFF | TGTGCCAGCAGCTTAGGATCGGTGCAGCGGAGTCACAATGAGCAGTTCTTC
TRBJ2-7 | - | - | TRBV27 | CASSLVQGYEQYF | TGTGCCAGCAGTTTGGTTCAGGGCTACGAGCAGTACTTC
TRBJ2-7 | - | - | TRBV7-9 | CASSHRVVPSYEQYF | TGTGCCAGCAGCCACAGGGTGGTCCCCTCCTACGAGCAGTACTTC
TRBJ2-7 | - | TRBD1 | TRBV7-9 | CASSLDYWDRGRVPYF | TGTGCCAGCAGCTTAGACTATTGGGACAGGGGGCGAGTGCCGTACTTC
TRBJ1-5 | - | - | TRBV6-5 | CASSYSADNQPQHF | TGTGCCAGCAGTTACTCGGCAGACAATCAGCCCCAGCATTTT
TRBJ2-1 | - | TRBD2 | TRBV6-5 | CASSILAGGYNEQFF | TGTGCCAGCAGCATACTAGCGGGAGGTTACAATGAGCAGTTCTTC
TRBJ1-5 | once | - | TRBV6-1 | CASNGAWSQPQHF | TGTGCCAGCAACGGCGCCTGGAGTCAGCCCCAGCATTTT
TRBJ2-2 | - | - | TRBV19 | CASRGAGTGELFF | TGTGCCAGTCGCGGGGCCGGCACCGGGGAGCTGTTTTTT
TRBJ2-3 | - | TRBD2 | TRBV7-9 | CASSRQGGSTDTQYF | TGTGCCAGCAGCCGTCAGGGAGGGTCCACAGATACGCAGTATTTT
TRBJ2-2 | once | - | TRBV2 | CASSEPGELFF | TGTGCCAGCAGTGAACCCGGGGAGCTGTTTTTT
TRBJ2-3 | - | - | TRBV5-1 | CASSLAMGVTDTQYF | TGCGCCAGCAGCTTGGCCATGGGGGTTACAGATACGCAGTATTTT
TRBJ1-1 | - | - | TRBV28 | CASSLGLSNAEAFF | TGTGCCAGCAGTTTAGGACTCTCAAACGCTGAAGCTTTCTTT
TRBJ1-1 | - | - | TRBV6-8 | CARHHRMNTEAFF | TGTGCCAGGCACCACAGGATGAACACTGAAGCTTTCTTT
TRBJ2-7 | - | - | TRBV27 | CASSATYRVLGEQYF | TGTGCCAGCAGTGCAACTTACAGGGTTCTGGGGGAGCAGTACTTC
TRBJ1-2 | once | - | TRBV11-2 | CASSSQGPYGYTF | TGTGCCAGCAGCTCACAGGGCCCCTATGGCTACACCTTC
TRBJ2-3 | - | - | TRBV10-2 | CAAGPGGPGDTQYF | TGCGCCGCTGGACCCGGAGGGCCTGGCGATACGCAGTATTTT
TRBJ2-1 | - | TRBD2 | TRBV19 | CASSIELAGFNEQFF | TGTGCCAGTAGTATAGAGCTAGCGGGTTTTAATGAGCAGTTCTTC
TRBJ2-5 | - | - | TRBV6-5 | CASSGTQYF | TGTGCCAGCAGTGGGACCCAGTACTTC
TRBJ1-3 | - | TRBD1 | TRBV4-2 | CASSQEEGARGNTIYF | TGTGCCAGCAGCCAAGAGGAGGGGGCACGCGGAAACACCATATATTTT
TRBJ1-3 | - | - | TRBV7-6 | CASSLAGGNTIYF | TGTGCCAGCAGCTTAGCTGGAGGAAACACCATATATTTT
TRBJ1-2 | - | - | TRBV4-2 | CASSQEGGSQRGGYTF | TGTGCCAGCAGCCAAGAGGGAGGGTCTCAACGAGGGGGCTACACCTTC
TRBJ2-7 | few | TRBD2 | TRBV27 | CASPPGLAGGWPYEQYF | TGTGCCAGCCCGCCGGGACTAGCGGGAGGGTGGCCCTACGAGCAGTACTTC
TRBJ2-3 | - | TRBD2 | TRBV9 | CASSVVPLTSGGRNTQYF | TGTGCCAGCAGCGTAGTCCCCCTGACTAGCGGGGGCAGAAATACGCAGTATTTT
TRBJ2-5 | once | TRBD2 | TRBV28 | CASCWGLVETQYF | TGTGCCAGCTGCTGGGGACTAGTCGAGACCCAGTACTTC
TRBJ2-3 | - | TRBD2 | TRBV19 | CASSTPGSGGADTQYF | TGTGCCAGTAGTACGCCCGGGTCGGGAGGGGCAGATACGCAGTATTTT
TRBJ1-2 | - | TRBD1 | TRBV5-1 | CASSEGQTVPVGYTF | TGCGCCAGCAGCGAGGGACAGACGGTCCCCGTCGGCTACACCTTC
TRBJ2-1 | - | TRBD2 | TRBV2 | CASSEPGLGGGNEQFF | TGTGCCAGCAGTGAACCGGGACTTGGGGGAGGGAATGAGCAGTTCTTC
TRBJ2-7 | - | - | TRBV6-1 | CASRGLSYEQYF | TGTGCCAGCAGAGGACTGAGTTACGAGCAGTACTTC
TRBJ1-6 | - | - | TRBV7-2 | CASSSNVGSGNSPLHF | TGTGCCAGCAGCTCTAACGTAGGGAGCGGCAATTCACCCCTCCACTTT
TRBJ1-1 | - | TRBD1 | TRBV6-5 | CASSSRGPAFF | TGTGCCAGCAGTTCAAGGGGGCCGGCTTTCTTT
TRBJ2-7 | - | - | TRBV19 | CASSIPGAANTYEQYF | TGTGCCAGTAGTATCCCAGGAGCGGCTAATACCTACGAGCAGTACTTC
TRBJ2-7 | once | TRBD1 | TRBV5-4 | CASSQGQAYEQYF | TGTGCCAGCAGCCAAGGACAGGCTTACGAGCAGTACTTC
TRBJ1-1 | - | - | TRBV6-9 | CASSYSGTQGDTEAFF | TGTGCCAGCAGTTATTCGGGGACTCAGGGTGACACTGAAGCTTTCTTT
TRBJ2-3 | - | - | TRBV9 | CASSVSTDTQYF | TGTGCCAGCAGCGTTAGCACAGATACGCAGTATTTT
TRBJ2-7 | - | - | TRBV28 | CASGGAVYEQYF | TGTGCCAGCGGTGGGGCCGTCTACGAGCAGTACTTC
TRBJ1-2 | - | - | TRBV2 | CASSDFQSAGYTF | TGTGCCAGCAGTGACTTTCAATCGGCTGGCTACACCTTC